The 3 T cell receptor beta chains listed next were all sequenced from one sample in a study of human T cells and chemical hapten exposure. Via MiXCR, TCRdb re-called the RACE reads, giving one row per CDR3 protein. Among about 34,000 distinct CDR3 sequences, approximately 10% were seen once, and the ten largest hold roughly a quarter. This sample's time point: pre-sensitization, week 0. Described treatment: therapeutic diphenylcyclopropenone sensitization with weekly scalp DPC. Unfractionated whole blood was the source of the extracted total RNA. This specimen consisted of whole blood, obtained in connection with sensitization to the hapten diphenylcyclopropenone (DPC). These receptors originate from a man in his fifties or sixties with alopecia areata. Some clones in this sample may be carry-over from other donors' samples.

This clonotype occurred a few times. V gene TRBV30 combines with J gene TRBJ2-3, with TRBD2 matching 11 bases. The germline V gene has CDR1 GTSNPN and CDR2 SVGIG (reference sequence). The CDR3 spans 14 residues. This chain's CDR3 is CAFGTSGYTDTQYF. CDR3 coding DNA: TGTGCTTTTGGGACTAGCGGCTACACAGATACGCAGTATTTT.

This clonotype has more than one count but fewer than ten. This chain uses TRBV25-1 with TRBJ2-7; D uncertain. From germline, CDR1 is MGHDK and CDR2 SYGVNS. V lost 5 bases to trimming and J lost 6 bases, with 8 bases between them. The CDR3 runs to 11 residues. In DNA form, the CDR3 reads TGTGCCAGCAGTCTGGCCCGCGAGCAGTACTTC. Translating gives CASSLAREQYF.

This clonotype was detected ten times or more. V and J are TRBV7-8 and TRBJ2-7, with D tentatively TRBD2 (6 bases). Looked up from germline, CDR1 is SGHVS and CDR2 is FQNEAQ. The length of the CDR3 is 14 residues. V was trimmed by 5 bases and J by 2 bases, leaving 13 bases between them. The CDR3 DNA reads as TGTGCCAGCAGCCTTCCGGGCGGGACCTACGAGCAGTACTTC. Translated, it gives CASSLPGGTYEQYF.